Listed below are T cell receptor beta chains from one sample, sequenced in a study of blood T cell repertoires in COVID-19. Clones were sequenced by immunoSEQ multiplex PCR, and TCRdb holds only the in-frame ones, with some missing. Among about 310,000 clones listed, 80% to 90% were seen once. Sequencing was done on a sample of PBMCs or T cells enriched from blood (not recorded which). The receptors were gathered from a young man who had recovered from COVID-19. Each CDR3 is given with its conserved first and last residue. The D gene is left open where the match is weak. Some rows have no size entry. The others give once, few or many, or a class for an expanded clone.

D gene: TRBD2
J gene: TRBJ2-1
clone size: NA
V gene: TRBV27
CDR3 protein: CASSPTPSGTSGGNEQFF
CDR3 DNA: TGTGCCAGCAGTCCTACCCCCTCCGGGACTAGCGGGGGAAATGAGCAGTTCTTC

D gene: TRBD2
J gene: TRBJ2-2
clone size: NA
V gene: TRBV7-2
CDR3 protein: CASSLAGGAGTGELFF
CDR3 DNA: TGTGCCAGCAGCTTAGCCGGGGGGGCGGGCACCGGGGAGCTGTTTTTT

D gene: NA
J gene: TRBJ1-1
clone size: NA
V gene: TRBV27
CDR3 protein: CASSLVVSDTEAFF
CDR3 DNA: TGTGCCAGCAGTTTAGTGGTCTCAGACACTGAAGCTTTCTTT

D gene: NA
J gene: TRBJ2-1
clone size: few
V gene: TRBV6-4
CDR3 protein: CASSDSSGSYNEQFF
CDR3 DNA: TGTGCCAGCAGTGACTCTAGCGGCTCCTACAATGAGCAGTTCTTC

D gene: TRBD1
J gene: TRBJ2-7
clone size: NA
V gene: TRBV27
CDR3 protein: CASSRDRGAYEQYF
CDR3 DNA: TGTGCCAGCAGTCGAGACAGGGGGGCCTACGAGCAGTACTTC

D gene: TRBD1
J gene: TRBJ1-4
clone size: NA
V gene: TRBV10-3
CDR3 protein: CATRDSNNEKLFF
CDR3 DNA: TGTGCCACTAGGGACAGCAATAATGAAAAACTGTTTTTT

D gene: TRBD1
J gene: TRBJ2-6
clone size: once
V gene: TRBV20-1
CDR3 protein: CSASEGARGANVLTF
CDR3 DNA: TGCAGTGCTAGTGAGGGGGCGCGGGGGGCCAACGTCCTGACTTTC

D gene: NA
J gene: TRBJ1-6
clone size: NA
V gene: TRBV14
CDR3 protein: CASSQGQGLNSPLHF
CDR3 DNA: TGTGCCAGCAGCCAAGGGCAGGGACTAAATTCACCCCTCCACTTT

D gene: NA
J gene: TRBJ2-1
clone size: once
V gene: TRBV5-6
CDR3 protein: CASSLEVRNEQFF
CDR3 DNA: TGTGCCAGCAGCTTGGAGGTCAGGAATGAGCAGTTCTTC

D gene: NA
J gene: TRBJ1-2
clone size: NA
V gene: TRBV11-2
CDR3 protein: CASSLVGGFNYGYTF
CDR3 DNA: TGTGCCAGCAGCTTAGTGGGGGGTTTTAACTATGGCTACACCTTC

D gene: TRBD2
J gene: TRBJ2-3
clone size: NA
V gene: TRBV6-6
CDR3 protein: CASSRLFSGATDTQYF
CDR3 DNA: TGTGCCAGCAGTCGACTTTTTAGCGGGGCCACAGATACGCAGTATTTT

D gene: NA
J gene: TRBJ1-2
clone size: NA
V gene: TRBV12-3/TRBV12-4
CDR3 protein: CASSFSFNYGYTF
CDR3 DNA: TGTGCCAGCAGTTTTAGTTTCAACTATGGCTACACCTTC

D gene: NA
J gene: TRBJ1-1
clone size: few
V gene: TRBV7-2
CDR3 protein: CASSRSRNTEAFF
CDR3 DNA: TGTGCCAGCAGCCGGTCGCGGAACACTGAAGCTTTCTTT

D gene: NA
J gene: TRBJ1-4
clone size: NA
V gene: TRBV12-3/TRBV12-4
CDR3 protein: CASSLGLGGELFF
CDR3 DNA: TGTGCCAGCAGTTTAGGGCTCGGAGGGGAACTGTTTTTT

D gene: TRBD2
J gene: TRBJ2-1
clone size: NA
V gene: TRBV29-1
CDR3 protein: CSVETSARYNEQFF
CDR3 DNA: TGCAGCGTTGAGACTAGCGCCCGGTACAATGAGCAGTTCTTC

D gene: NA
J gene: TRBJ1-1
clone size: NA
V gene: TRBV5-3
CDR3 protein: CARSWALPANCFF
CDR3 DNA: TGTGCCAGAAGCTGGGCACTCCCAGCTAATTGCTTCTTT

D gene: TRBD1
J gene: TRBJ1-1
clone size: once
V gene: TRBV5-1
CDR3 protein: CASSSGQGMNTEAFF
CDR3 DNA: TGCGCCAGCAGCTCCGGACAGGGGATGAACACTGAAGCTTTCTTT

D gene: TRBD1
J gene: TRBJ1-2
clone size: NA
V gene: TRBV7-9
CDR3 protein: CASSSGQVYGYTF
CDR3 DNA: TGTGCCAGCAGCTCGGGACAGGTATATGGCTACACCTTC

D gene: TRBD1
J gene: TRBJ1-2
clone size: NA
V gene: TRBV14
CDR3 protein: CASSQVGQGLLGVYTF
CDR3 DNA: TGTGCCAGCAGCCAAGTTGGACAGGGTCTACTCGGGGTCTACACCTTC

D gene: NA
J gene: TRBJ1-2
clone size: NA
V gene: TRBV6-5
CDR3 protein: CATTDNYGYTF
CDR3 DNA: TGTGCCACCACAGATAACTATGGCTACACCTTC

D gene: TRBD1
J gene: TRBJ1-4
clone size: once
V gene: TRBV19
CDR3 protein: CASSGLETGNEKLFF
CDR3 DNA: TGTGCCAGTAGTGGTTTGGAGACAGGGAATGAAAAACTGTTTTTT

D gene: TRBD1
J gene: TRBJ1-1
clone size: NA
V gene: TRBV10-3
CDR3 protein: CAISKDRGDAAVNTEAFF
CDR3 DNA: TGTGCCATCAGTAAAGACAGGGGGGATGCAGCCGTGAACACTGAAGCTTTCTTT

D gene: NA
J gene: TRBJ1-6
clone size: once
V gene: TRBV3-1/TRBV3-2
CDR3 protein: CASSEGPGGNSPLHF
CDR3 DNA: TGTGCCAGCAGCGAGGGACCCGGGGGGAATTCACCCCTCCACTTT

D gene: TRBD1
J gene: TRBJ1-1
clone size: NA
V gene: TRBV5-1
CDR3 protein: CASSTQTGGEATEAFF
CDR3 DNA: TGCGCCAGCAGCACCCAAACAGGGGGCGAGGCCACTGAAGCTTTCTTT

D gene: NA
J gene: TRBJ1-1
clone size: few
V gene: TRBV5-1
CDR3 protein: CASSLDGGGNTEAFF
CDR3 DNA: TGCGCCAGCAGCTTGGACGGCGGCGGGAACACTGAAGCTTTCTTT

D gene: TRBD1
J gene: TRBJ1-2
clone size: few
V gene: TRBV27
CDR3 protein: CASRGTGVGYTF
CDR3 DNA: TGTGCCAGCAGGGGGACAGGGGTCGGCTACACCTTC

D gene: NA
J gene: TRBJ2-1
clone size: NA
V gene: TRBV15
CDR3 protein: CATSVREGEQFF
CDR3 DNA: TGTGCCACCAGCGTGAGGGAAGGAGAGCAGTTCTTC

D gene: TRBD2
J gene: TRBJ2-7
clone size: NA
V gene: TRBV12-3/TRBV12-4
CDR3 protein: CASSFGLGYEQYF
CDR3 DNA: TGTGCCAGCAGTTTCGGACTAGGCTACGAGCAGTACTTC

D gene: NA
J gene: TRBJ1-2
clone size: NA
V gene: TRBV3-1/TRBV3-2
CDR3 protein: CASSQEQVYYTF
CDR3 DNA: TGTGCCAGCAGCCAAGAACAGGTTTACTACACCTTC

D gene: NA
J gene: TRBJ2-3
clone size: once
V gene: TRBV9
CDR3 protein: CASSAGRGMSTDTQYF
CDR3 DNA: TGTGCCAGCAGCGCCGGGCGGGGAATGAGCACAGATACGCAGTATTTT

D gene: NA
J gene: TRBJ2-2
clone size: NA
V gene: TRBV29-1
CDR3 protein: CSALASTGELFF
CDR3 DNA: TGCAGCGCACTAGCTTCAACCGGGGAGCTGTTTTTT

D gene: TRBD1
J gene: TRBJ2-7
clone size: NA
V gene: TRBV7-9
CDR3 protein: CASSLARDSGTYEQYF
CDR3 DNA: TGTGCCAGCAGCTTAGCTAGGGACAGTGGGACCTACGAGCAGTACTTC

D gene: TRBD2
J gene: TRBJ2-5
clone size: NA
V gene: TRBV11-2
CDR3 protein: CASSTYTGTRPVWTQYF
CDR3 DNA: TGTGCCAGCAGCACCTACACCGGGACTAGGCCCGTTTGGACCCAGTACTTC

D gene: TRBD1
J gene: TRBJ2-7
clone size: NA
V gene: TRBV30
CDR3 protein: CAWIPLTGASNNYEQYF
CDR3 DNA: TGTGCCTGGATTCCCCTGACAGGGGCCTCCAATAACTACGAGCAGTACTTC

D gene: TRBD1
J gene: TRBJ1-3
clone size: NA
V gene: TRBV18
CDR3 protein: CASSPRTGVRGNTIYF
CDR3 DNA: TGTGCCAGCTCACCGCGAACAGGGGTGCGAGGAAACACCATATATTTT

D gene: NA
J gene: TRBJ1-1
clone size: once
V gene: TRBV18
CDR3 protein: CASSPSRQTNTEAFF
CDR3 DNA: TGTGCCAGCTCACCTAGTCGTCAAACCAACACTGAAGCTTTCTTT

D gene: TRBD1
J gene: TRBJ1-1
clone size: NA
V gene: TRBV6-1
CDR3 protein: CASSGGTGGGGTEAFF
CDR3 DNA: TGTGCCAGCAGTGGAGGGACAGGGGGAGGAGGAACTGAAGCTTTCTTT

D gene: TRBD1
J gene: TRBJ1-2
clone size: NA
V gene: TRBV6-5
CDR3 protein: CASRETGGYGYTF
CDR3 DNA: TGTGCCAGCAGAGAGACAGGGGGTTATGGCTACACCTTC

D gene: TRBD1
J gene: TRBJ2-5
clone size: NA
V gene: TRBV5-1
CDR3 protein: CASSLGRGQETQYF
CDR3 DNA: TGCGCCAGCAGCTTGGGCAGGGGGCAAGAGACCCAGTACTTC

D gene: TRBD1
J gene: TRBJ1-1
clone size: NA
V gene: TRBV19
CDR3 protein: CASSISGQVNTEAFF
CDR3 DNA: TGTGCCAGTAGTATATCGGGACAGGTGAACACTGAAGCTTTCTTT

D gene: NA
J gene: TRBJ2-1
clone size: NA
V gene: TRBV18
CDR3 protein: CASSHNQEAYNEQFF
CDR3 DNA: TGTGCCAGCTCACATAACCAAGAGGCTTACAATGAGCAGTTCTTC

D gene: TRBD2
J gene: TRBJ2-3
clone size: NA
V gene: TRBV6-4
CDR3 protein: CASSEAGGMKDTQYF
CDR3 DNA: TGTGCCAGCAGTGAGGCCGGGGGGATGAAAGATACGCAGTATTTT

D gene: TRBD2
J gene: TRBJ2-2
clone size: few
V gene: TRBV15
CDR3 protein: CATSRDPSGGDTGELFF
CDR3 DNA: TGTGCCACCAGCAGAGACCCTAGCGGGGGGGACACCGGGGAGCTGTTTTTT

D gene: TRBD1
J gene: TRBJ2-3
clone size: once
V gene: TRBV5-1
CDR3 protein: CASNAGPGQGTDTQYF
CDR3 DNA: TGCGCCAGCAACGCCGGGCCGGGACAGGGTACAGATACGCAGTATTTT

D gene: NA
J gene: TRBJ1-2
clone size: NA
V gene: TRBV6-5
CDR3 protein: CASSYRGLGYTF
CDR3 DNA: TGTGCCAGCAGTTACAGGGGTTTGGGCTACACCTTC

D gene: NA
J gene: TRBJ2-1
clone size: NA
V gene: TRBV12-5
CDR3 protein: CASGKVSSYNEQFF
CDR3 DNA: TGTGCTAGCGGGAAGGTATCCTCGTACAATGAGCAGTTCTTC

D gene: NA
J gene: TRBJ1-5
clone size: NA
V gene: TRBV7-9
CDR3 protein: CASSYVWERWPQHF
CDR3 DNA: TGTGCCAGCAGCTACGTTTGGGAGAGATGGCCCCAGCATTTT

D gene: TRBD1
J gene: TRBJ1-4
clone size: NA
V gene: TRBV29-1
CDR3 protein: CSVQTGDREKLFF
CDR3 DNA: TGCAGCGTCCAGACAGGGGATCGTGAAAAACTGTTTTTT

D gene: NA
J gene: TRBJ1-1
clone size: NA
V gene: TRBV3-1/TRBV3-2
CDR3 protein: CASSQETEGTEAFF
CDR3 DNA: TGTGCCAGCAGCCAAGAAACCGAGGGCACTGAAGCTTTCTTT

D gene: NA
J gene: TRBJ1-4
clone size: NA
V gene: TRBV10-3
CDR3 protein: CATQTVLGEKLFF
CDR3 DNA: TGTGCCACCCAGACAGTCCTAGGGGAAAAACTGTTTTTT

D gene: NA
J gene: TRBJ1-2
clone size: NA
V gene: TRBV6-6
CDR3 protein: CASTTPDSRRGYTF
CDR3 DNA: TGTGCCAGCACCACTCCAGATTCGCGGCGTGGCTACACCTTC

D gene: TRBD1
J gene: TRBJ1-1
clone size: NA
V gene: TRBV3-1/TRBV3-2
CDR3 protein: CASSYGTGYRSGTEAFF
CDR3 DNA: TGTGCCAGCAGCTACGGGACAGGGTATAGGTCTGGCACTGAAGCTTTCTTT